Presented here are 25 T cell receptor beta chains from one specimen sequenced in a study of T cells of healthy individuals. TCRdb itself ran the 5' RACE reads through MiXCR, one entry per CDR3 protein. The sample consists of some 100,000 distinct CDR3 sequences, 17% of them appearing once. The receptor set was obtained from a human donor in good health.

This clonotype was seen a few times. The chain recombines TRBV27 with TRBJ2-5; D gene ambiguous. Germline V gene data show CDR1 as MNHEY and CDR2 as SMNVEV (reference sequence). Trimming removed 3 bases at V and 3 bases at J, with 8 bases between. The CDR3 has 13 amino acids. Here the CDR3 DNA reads TGTGCCAGCAGTTTCACGGCTAAAGAGACCCAGTACTTC. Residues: CASSFTAKETQYF.

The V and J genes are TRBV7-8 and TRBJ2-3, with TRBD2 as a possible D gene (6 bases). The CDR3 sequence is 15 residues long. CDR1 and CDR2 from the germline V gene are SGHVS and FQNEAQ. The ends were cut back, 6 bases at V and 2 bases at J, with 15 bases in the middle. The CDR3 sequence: CASRISVADTDTQYF. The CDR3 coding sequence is TGTGCCAGCAGGATTTCGGTAGCGGACACAGATACGCAGTATTTT.

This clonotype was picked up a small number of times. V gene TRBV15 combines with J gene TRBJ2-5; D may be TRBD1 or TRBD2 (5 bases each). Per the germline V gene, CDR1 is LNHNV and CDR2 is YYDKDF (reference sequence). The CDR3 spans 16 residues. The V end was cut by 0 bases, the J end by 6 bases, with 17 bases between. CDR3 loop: CATSRDGTRTGKTQYF. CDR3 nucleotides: TGTGCCACCAGCAGAGATGGGACGCGAACTGGGAAGACCCAGTACTTC. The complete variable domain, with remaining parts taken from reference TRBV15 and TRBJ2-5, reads DAMVIQNPRYQVTQFGKPVTLSCSQTLNHNVMYWYQQKSSQAPKLLFHYYDKDFNNEADTPDNFQSRRPNTSFCFLDIRSPGLGDTAMYLCATSRDGTRTGKTQYFGPGTRLLVL.

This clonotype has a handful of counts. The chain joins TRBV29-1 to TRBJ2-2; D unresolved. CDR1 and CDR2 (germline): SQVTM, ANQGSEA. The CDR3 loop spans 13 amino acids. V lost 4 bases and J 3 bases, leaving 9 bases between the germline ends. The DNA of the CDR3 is TGCAGCGTTGGCCAGGCCTACACCGGGGAGCTGTTTTTT. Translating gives CSVGQAYTGELFF.

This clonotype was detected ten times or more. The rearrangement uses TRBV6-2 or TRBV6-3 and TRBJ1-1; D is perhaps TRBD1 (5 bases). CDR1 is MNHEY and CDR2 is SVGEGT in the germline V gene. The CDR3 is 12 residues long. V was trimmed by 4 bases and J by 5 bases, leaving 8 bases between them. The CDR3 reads CASSLTATEAFF. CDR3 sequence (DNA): TGTGCCAGCAGTTTGACAGCTACTGAAGCTTTCTTT.

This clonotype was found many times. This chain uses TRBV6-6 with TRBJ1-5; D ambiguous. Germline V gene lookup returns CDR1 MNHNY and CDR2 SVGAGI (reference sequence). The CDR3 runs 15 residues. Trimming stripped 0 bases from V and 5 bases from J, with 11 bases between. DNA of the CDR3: TGTGCCAGCAGTTACTCGTCAGCCCGCCATCAGCCCCAGCATTTT. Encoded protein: CASSYSSARHQPQHF.

The CDR3 loop reads CASSVGDRGSTEAFF. DNA for the CDR3: TGTGCCAGCAGCGTAGGGGACAGGGGGTCCACTGAAGCTTTCTTT. This chain connects TRBV9 to TRBJ1-1; TRBD1 matches at 11 bases. Germline V gives CDR1 SGDLS, CDR2 YYNGEE. The V segment lost 0 bases and the J segment 4 bases; nucleotides outside the gene matches: 2. This CDR3 is built from 15 residues.

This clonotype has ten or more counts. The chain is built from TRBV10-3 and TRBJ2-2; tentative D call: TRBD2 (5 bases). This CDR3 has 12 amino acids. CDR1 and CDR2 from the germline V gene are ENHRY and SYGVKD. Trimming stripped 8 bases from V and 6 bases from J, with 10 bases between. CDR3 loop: CAIPSAAGELFF. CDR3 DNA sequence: TGTGCCATCCCGTCAGCGGCCGGGGAGCTGTTTTTT.

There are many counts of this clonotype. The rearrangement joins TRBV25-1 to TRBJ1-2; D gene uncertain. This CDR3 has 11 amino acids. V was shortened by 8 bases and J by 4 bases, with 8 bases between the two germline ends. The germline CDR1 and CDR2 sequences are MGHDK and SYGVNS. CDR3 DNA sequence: TGTGCCAGCGGGAGGATCTATGGCTACACCTTC. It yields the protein CASGRIYGYTF.

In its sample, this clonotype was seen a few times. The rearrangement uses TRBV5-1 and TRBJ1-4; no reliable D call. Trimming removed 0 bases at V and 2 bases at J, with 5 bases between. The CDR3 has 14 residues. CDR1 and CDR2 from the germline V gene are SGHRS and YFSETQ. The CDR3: CASSLGTTNEKLFF. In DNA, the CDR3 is TGCGCCAGCAGCTTGGGGACTACTAATGAAAAACTGTTTTTT.

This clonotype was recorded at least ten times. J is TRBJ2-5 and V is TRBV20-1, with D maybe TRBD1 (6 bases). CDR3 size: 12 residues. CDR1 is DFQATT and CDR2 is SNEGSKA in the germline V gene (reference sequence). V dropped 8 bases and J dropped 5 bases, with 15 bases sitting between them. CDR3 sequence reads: CSPQTGTETQYF. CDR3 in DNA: TGCAGTCCGCAGACAGGCACGGAGACCCAGTACTTC.

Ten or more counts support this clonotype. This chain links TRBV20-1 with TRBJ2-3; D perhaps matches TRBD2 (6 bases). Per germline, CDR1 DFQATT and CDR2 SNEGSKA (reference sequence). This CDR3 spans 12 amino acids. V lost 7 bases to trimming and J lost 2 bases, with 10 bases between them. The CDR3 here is CSESGATDTQYF. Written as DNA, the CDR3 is TGCAGTGAATCGGGAGCCACAGATACGCAGTATTTT.

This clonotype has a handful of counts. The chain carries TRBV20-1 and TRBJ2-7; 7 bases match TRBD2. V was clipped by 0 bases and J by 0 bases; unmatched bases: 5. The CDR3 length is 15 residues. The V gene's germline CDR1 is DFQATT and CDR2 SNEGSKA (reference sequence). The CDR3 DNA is TGCAGTGCTAGAGACCGTAGCGGGCCCTCCTACGAGCAGTACTTC. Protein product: CSARDRSGPSYEQYF.

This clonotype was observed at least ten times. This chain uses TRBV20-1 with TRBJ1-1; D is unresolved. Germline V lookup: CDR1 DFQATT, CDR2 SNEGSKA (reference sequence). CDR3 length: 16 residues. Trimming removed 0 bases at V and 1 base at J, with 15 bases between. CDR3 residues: CSAREGRARTNTEAFF. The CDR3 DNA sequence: TGCAGTGCTAGAGAGGGGAGGGCGAGAACGAACACTGAAGCTTTCTTT.

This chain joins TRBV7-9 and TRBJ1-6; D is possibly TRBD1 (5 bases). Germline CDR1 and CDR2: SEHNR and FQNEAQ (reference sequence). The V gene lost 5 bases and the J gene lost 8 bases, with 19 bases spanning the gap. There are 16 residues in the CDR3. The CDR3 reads CASSPVWQGGDSPLHF. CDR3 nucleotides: TGTGCCAGCAGCCCTGTGTGGCAGGGTGGAGATTCACCCCTCCACTTT.

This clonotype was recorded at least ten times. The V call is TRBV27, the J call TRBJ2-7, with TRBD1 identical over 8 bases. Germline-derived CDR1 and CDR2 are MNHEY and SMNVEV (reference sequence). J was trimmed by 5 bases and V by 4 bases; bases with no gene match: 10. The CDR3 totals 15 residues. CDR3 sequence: CASSSLQGGEDEQYF. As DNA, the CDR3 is TGTGCCAGCAGTTCCTTACAGGGGGGTGAGGACGAGCAGTACTTC.

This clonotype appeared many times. In nucleotides, the CDR3 is TGTGCCAGCAGCTCACAGGGGGCGAATGAAAAACTGTTTTTT. Translating gives CASSSQGANEKLFF. The chain is built from TRBV7-9 and TRBJ1-4; 9 positions match TRBD1. This CDR3 is built from 14 residues. Germline V gene sequence: CDR1 SEHNR, CDR2 FQNEAQ (reference sequence). J gave up 5 bases and V 4 bases, and 2 bases lay outside the gene matches.

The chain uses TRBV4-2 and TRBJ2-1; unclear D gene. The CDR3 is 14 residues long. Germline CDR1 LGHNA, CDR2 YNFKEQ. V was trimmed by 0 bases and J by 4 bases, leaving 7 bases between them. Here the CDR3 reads CASSQDEYYNEQFF. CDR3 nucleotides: TGTGCCAGCAGCCAAGATGAGTATTACAATGAGCAGTTCTTC.

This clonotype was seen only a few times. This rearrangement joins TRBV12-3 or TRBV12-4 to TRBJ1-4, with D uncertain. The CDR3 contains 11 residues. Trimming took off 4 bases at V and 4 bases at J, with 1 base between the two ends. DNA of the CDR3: TGTGCCAGCAGTTATAATGAAAAACTGTTTTTT. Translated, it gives CASSYNEKLFF.

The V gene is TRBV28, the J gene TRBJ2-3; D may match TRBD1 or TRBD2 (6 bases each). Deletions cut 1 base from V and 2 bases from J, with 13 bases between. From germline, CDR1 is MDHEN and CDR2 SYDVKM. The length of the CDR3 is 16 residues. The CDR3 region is CASSLFGRGLTDTQYF. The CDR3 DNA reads TGTGCCAGCAGTTTATTCGGCAGGGGACTCACAGATACGCAGTATTTT. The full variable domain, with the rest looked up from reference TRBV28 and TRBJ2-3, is DVKVTQSSRYLVKRTGEKVFLECVQDMDHENMFWYRQDPGLGLRLIYFSYDVKMKEKGDIPEGYSVSREKKERFSLILESASTNQTSMYLCASSLFGRGLTDTQYFGPGTRLTVL.

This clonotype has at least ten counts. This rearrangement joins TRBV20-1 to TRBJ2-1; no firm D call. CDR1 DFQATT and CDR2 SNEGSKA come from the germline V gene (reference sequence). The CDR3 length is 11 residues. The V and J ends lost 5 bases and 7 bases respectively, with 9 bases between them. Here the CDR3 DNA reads TGCAGTGCTCGACTCGGGAATGAGCAGTTCTTC. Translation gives CSARLGNEQFF.

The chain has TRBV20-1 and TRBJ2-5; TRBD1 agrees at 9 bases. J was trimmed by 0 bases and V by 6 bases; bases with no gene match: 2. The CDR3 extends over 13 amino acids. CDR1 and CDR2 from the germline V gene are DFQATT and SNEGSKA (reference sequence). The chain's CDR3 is CSADRGDQETQYF. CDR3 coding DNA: TGCAGTGCCGACAGGGGGGACCAAGAGACCCAGTACTTC.

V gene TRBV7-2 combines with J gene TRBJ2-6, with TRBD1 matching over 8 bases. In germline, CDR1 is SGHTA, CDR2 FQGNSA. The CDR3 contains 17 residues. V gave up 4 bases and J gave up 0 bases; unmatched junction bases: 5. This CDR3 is CASSYSQGVSGANVLTF. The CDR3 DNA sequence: TGTGCCAGCAGCTATTCACAGGGGGTCTCTGGGGCCAACGTCCTGACTTTC.

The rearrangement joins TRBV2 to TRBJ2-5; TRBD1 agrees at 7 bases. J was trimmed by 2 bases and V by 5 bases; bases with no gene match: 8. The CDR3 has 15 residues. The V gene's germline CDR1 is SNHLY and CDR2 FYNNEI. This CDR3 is CASSSDRERQETQYF. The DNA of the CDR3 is TGTGCCAGCAGTAGCGACAGGGAGAGGCAAGAGACCCAGTACTTC.

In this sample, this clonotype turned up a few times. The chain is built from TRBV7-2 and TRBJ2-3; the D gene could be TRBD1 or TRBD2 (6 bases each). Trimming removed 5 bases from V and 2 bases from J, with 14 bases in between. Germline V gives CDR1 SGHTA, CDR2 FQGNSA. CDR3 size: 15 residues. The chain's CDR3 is CASSGGRELTDTQYF. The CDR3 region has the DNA TGTGCCAGCAGCGGGGGGCGGGAACTCACAGATACGCAGTATTTT. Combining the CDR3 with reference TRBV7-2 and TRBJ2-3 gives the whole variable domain GAGVSQSPSNKVTEKGKDVELRCDPISGHTALYWYRQSLGQGLEFLIYFQGNSAPDKSGLPSDRFSAERTGGSVSTLTIQRTQQEDSAVYLCASSGGRELTDTQYFGPGTRLTVL.